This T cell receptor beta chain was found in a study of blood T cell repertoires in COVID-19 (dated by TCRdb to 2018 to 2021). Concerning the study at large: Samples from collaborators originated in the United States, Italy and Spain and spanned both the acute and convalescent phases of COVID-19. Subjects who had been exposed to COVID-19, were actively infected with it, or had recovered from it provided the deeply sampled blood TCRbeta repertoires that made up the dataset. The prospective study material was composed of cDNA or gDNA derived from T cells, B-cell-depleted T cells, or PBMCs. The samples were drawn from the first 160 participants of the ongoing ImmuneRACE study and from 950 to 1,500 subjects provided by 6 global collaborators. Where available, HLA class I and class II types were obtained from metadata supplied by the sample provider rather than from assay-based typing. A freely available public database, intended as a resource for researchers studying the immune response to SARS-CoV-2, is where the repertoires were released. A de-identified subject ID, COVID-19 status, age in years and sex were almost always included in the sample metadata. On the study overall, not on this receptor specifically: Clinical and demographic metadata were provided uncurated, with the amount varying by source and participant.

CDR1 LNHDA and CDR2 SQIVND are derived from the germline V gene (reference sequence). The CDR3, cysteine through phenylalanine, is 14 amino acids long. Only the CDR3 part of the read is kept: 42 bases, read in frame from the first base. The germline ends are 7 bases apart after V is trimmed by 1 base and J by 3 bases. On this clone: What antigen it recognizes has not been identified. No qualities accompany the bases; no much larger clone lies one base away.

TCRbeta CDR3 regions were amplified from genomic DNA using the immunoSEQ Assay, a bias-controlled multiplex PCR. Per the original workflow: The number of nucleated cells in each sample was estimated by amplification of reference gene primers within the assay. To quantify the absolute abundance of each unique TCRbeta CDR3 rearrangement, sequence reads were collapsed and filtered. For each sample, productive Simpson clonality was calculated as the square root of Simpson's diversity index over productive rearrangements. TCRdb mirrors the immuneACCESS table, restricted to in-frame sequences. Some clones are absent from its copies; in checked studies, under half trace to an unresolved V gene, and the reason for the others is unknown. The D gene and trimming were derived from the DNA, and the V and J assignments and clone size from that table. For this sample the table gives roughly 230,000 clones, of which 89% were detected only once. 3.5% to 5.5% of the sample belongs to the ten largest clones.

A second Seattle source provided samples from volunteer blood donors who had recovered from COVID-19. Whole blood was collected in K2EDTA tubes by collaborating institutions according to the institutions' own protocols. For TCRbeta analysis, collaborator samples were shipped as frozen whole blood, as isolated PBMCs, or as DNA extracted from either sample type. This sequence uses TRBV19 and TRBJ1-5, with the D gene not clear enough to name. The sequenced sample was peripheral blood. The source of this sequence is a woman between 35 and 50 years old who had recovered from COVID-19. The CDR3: CASSIGLTNQPQHF. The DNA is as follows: TGTGCCAGTAGTATAGGGCTTACCAATCAGCCCCAGCATTTT.